This T cell receptor (beta chain) is from a study of blood T cell repertoires in COVID-19. Looking at the study overall: Sites across the United States, Italy and Spain contributed samples from acute and convalescent COVID-19.

Those enrolled, adults aged about 18 to 89 years, came from about two dozen US areas. Participants' reported clinical history set cohort assignment. Sequenced by immunoSEQ multiplex PCR; TCRdb stores in-frame clones only, minus some. This table holds around 200,000 clones, approximately 86% found once. V lost 1 base to trimming and J lost 2 bases, with 11 bases between them. The CDR3 extends over 15 amino acids. Germline CDR1 reads SEHNR; CDR2 reads FQNEAQ (reference sequence). J is TRBJ1-2 and V is TRBV7-9; D might be TRBD1 (6 bases). Specimen: PBMCs or T cells enriched from blood (not recorded which). The TCR comes from a woman in her 30s who had been exposed to COVID-19. As DNA, the CDR3 is TGTGCCAGCAGCTTAGAGGCAGGGGTCAACTATGGCTACACCTTC. It yields the protein CASSLEAGVNYGYTF.